Included here is one T cell receptor (beta chain) sequence, with context. The data originate from a study of blood T cell repertoires in COVID-19. Turning to the study itself: Acute-phase and convalescent COVID-19 samples originated in the United States, Italy and Spain.

Germline values: CDR1 SGHVS, CDR2 FQNEAQ. V lost 1 base and J lost 5, with 17 bases in between. The CDR3 is 17 amino acids. Enrolment of Seattle patients took place during active infection, and they were followed longitudinally. Clones were read by immunoSEQ multiplex PCR, and TCRdb kept only the in-frame ones, dropping some. This table has roughly 150,000 clones, 70% to 90% appearing once. The rearrangement links TRBV7-8 to TRBJ1-4; no clear D gene. The sample consisted of peripheral blood. The sequence was obtained from a woman over 75 with COVID-19, enrolled during active disease. This CDR3 reads CASSLEAVSRKNEKLFF. In DNA form, the CDR3 reads TGTGCCAGCAGCTTAGAGGCCGTTTCCAGGAAAAATGAAAAACTGTTTTTT.